These 2 T cell receptor beta chains share one sample of origin, sequenced in a study of CD8 T cells in ankylosing spondylitis. TCRdb redid the calling of the 5' RACE reads with MiXCR, one entry per CDR3 protein. There are 25,000 to 35,000 distinct CDR3 sequences in the sample; under 40% occur only once, and around 45% lies in the top ten. Sequenced sample: synovial fluid, either unsorted or a sorted T cell fraction (not recorded which). The receptors come from a male donor with ankylosing spondylitis.

This chain uses TRBV12-5 with TRBJ2-2, with 7 bases identical to TRBD1. V was pared by 1 base and J by 7 bases, with 12 bases of the junction left unmatched. Germline V gene lookup returns CDR1 LGHNT and CDR2 FRNRAP. The CDR3 covers 17 residues. In DNA form, the CDR3 reads TGTGCTAGTGGTTTGGCGGACAGGTACCCGGTTGGCGGGGAGCTGTTTTTT. Translation: CASGLADRYPVGGELFF.

This chain connects TRBV6-4 to TRBJ2-5, with 9 positions matching TRBD2. CDR3 length equals 15 residues. Germline loops: CDR1 MRHNA, CDR2 SNTAGT. The V segment lost 4 bases and the J segment 2 bases; nucleotides outside the gene matches: 5. CDR3 sequence (DNA): TGTGCCAGCAGTGTCAGCGGGGGGACACAAGAGACCCAGTACTTC. It is translated as CASSVSGGTQETQYF.